This TCR beta chain was identified during a study of blood T cell repertoires in COVID-19. Background on the study: Sites in the United States, Italy and Spain provided acute and convalescent COVID-19 samples. PBMCs, B-cell-depleted T cells, or T cells provided the cDNA or gDNA that made up the material.

In the authors' methods: Estimation of nucleated cell counts was performed using reference gene primer amplification. Clones were sequenced by immunoSEQ multiplex PCR, and TCRdb holds only the in-frame ones, with some missing. V and J calls and clone size follow that table, whereas D and trimming were derived from the DNA. Of hundreds of thousands of clones in the sample, 90% were seen once. V lost 6 bases and J 6 bases, leaving 17 bases between the germline ends. CDR3 length: 15 amino acids. From germline, CDR1 is MDHEN and CDR2 SYDVKM. Across 20 to 25 US areas, participants ranged in age from about 18 to 100 years.

The TCR was taken from a woman younger than 30 with acute COVID-19. The chain carries TRBV28 and TRBJ1-4; TRBD1 is a possible D gene (5 bases). Source material: PBMCs or T cells enriched from blood (not recorded which). This chain's CDR3 is CASSLWGGIDEKLFF. DNA for the CDR3: TGTGCCAGCAGCCTCTGGGGGGGTATTGATGAAAAACTGTTTTTT. Variable domain in full (rest from reference TRBV28 and TRBJ1-4): DVKVTQSSRYLVKRTGEKVFLECVQDMDHENMFWYRQDPGLGLRLIYFSYDVKMKEKGDIPEGYSVSREKKERFSLILESASTNQTSMYLCASSLWGGIDEKLFFGSGTQLSVL.